This T cell receptor (beta chain) was found in a study of blood T cell repertoires in COVID-19. Study details: Specimens from acute and convalescent COVID-19 originated in the United States, Italy and Spain. The analysed material was cDNA or gDNA that came from T cells, B-cell-depleted T cells, or PBMCs.

V lost 0 bases, J lost 8 bases, and 13 bases lay in between. This CDR3 comprises 14 residues. The germline V gene encodes CDR1 ENHRY and CDR2 SYGVKD. Per the original data handling: Reference gene primers were amplified, and this amplification served to estimate nucleated cell counts. Clones were sequenced by immunoSEQ multiplex PCR, and TCRdb holds only the in-frame ones, with some missing. V, J and clone size were drawn from that table, and D and trimming were deduced from the DNA. The table records fewer than 80,000 clones, 79% of them present only once. The sample consisted of peripheral blood. The TCR was taken from a woman of 80 years or more with active or convalescent COVID-19. The chain carries TRBV10-3 and TRBJ1-2, with D maybe TRBD1 (6 bases). For the CDR3, the DNA is TGTGCCATCAGTGAGTCGTCAGGGGCACGGGGCTACACCTTC. Encoded protein: CAISESSGARGYTF.